This T cell receptor (beta chain) emerged from a study of shared clonotypes between healthy human individuals (dated by TCRdb to the early 2020s). For context, the study as a whole: Two women and a few men aged 18 to 49 years were included in the cohort. For each donor, three plates each were used for CD4 naive and CD4 memory, two plates were used for CD8 naive, and one plate was used for CD8 memory. The study deeply sequenced blood TCR repertoires of five healthy adults to estimate repertoire size and the extent of clonotype sharing between individuals. Different laboratories and diverse techniques were used to prepare libraries and sequence TCR repertoires, to increase sequencing depth and limit assay-specific biases. Each donor's leukapheresis produced roughly between roughly 0.94 and 9.5 billion PBMCs.

Healthy HIV-negative adults with no recently reported acute infections or vaccinations were included as donors. All donors were Caucasian adults living in Nashville, Tennessee, USA. Magnetic negative selection was used to enrich CD4+ T cells, after which naive cells were positively selected on CD45RA and the negative fraction became the memory subset. Blood was obtained by leukapheresis, after which PBMCs were separated by Ficoll-Histopaque density gradient centrifugation and cryopreserved in liquid nitrogen vapor phase. Analytical flow cytometry was used to check the purity and quantity of every magnetically sorted T cell population. Genomic DNA was isolated from every sorted fraction and measured by UV absorbance on a Nanodrop 2000c. TCR CDR3 regions were amplified from genomic DNA by multiplex PCR using the deep immunoSEQ assay. Genomic DNA extracted from each cell subset was distributed evenly over all wells of several immunoSEQ 96-well plates, and each plate served as one replicate. For sorted subsets, each replicate PCR was loaded with about 0.2 ug genomic DNA, equivalent to 30,000 or so T cell genomes. Purified libraries were quantified with a Qubit 3.0 fluorometer, sized on a Bioanalyzer 2100, and re-quantified with the KAPA Library Quantification kit. Every immunoSEQ 96-well plate was sequenced on a dedicated single-read 150-cycle Illumina NextSeq 550 flow cell. Processing in the source paper ran as follows. Because the immunoSEQ output included only junctional sequences and no quality scores, the filtering could not be the same as the filtering used for full-length reads. To assign V/J genes and CDR3, sequences were annotated against IMGT germline references using PyIR, a Python wrapper for IgBLAST v1.9. Any read was removed if the V/J assignment was weak (E-value above 1e-6), the CDR3 was missing, or the read contained stop codons, out-of-frame junctions, or ambiguous translated residues. V3J clonotypes were defined as sequences sharing an identical inferred V gene, J gene, and CDR3 amino acid sequence. Percentage overlap between repertoires was calculated by dividing the number of shared unique clonotypes by the size of the smaller repertoire. Three approaches were used to assess repertoire richness: RTK rarefaction, the Chao1 estimator, and Recon v2.1 estimates of unobserved clonotypes. Generation probabilities were computed with OLGA for all TCRbeta clonotypes obtained by the gDNA method from several donors. The immuneACCESS repertoire file appears here via TCRdb, limited to in-frame rearrangements. These files lack a portion of the clones; in checked studies, under half of the deficit traces to unresolved V genes, and the cause of the others is not known. V, J and clone size were drawn from that table, and D and trimming were deduced from the DNA. The sample contains millions of clones, 95% of them found a single time. About 0.13% of the sample goes to the ten largest clones.

What the authors observed across the whole study: Larger estimated clonotype richness was generally found for naive subsets than for memory subsets. Pairwise subsampling led to the expectation that sequencing depth would affect the degree of clonotype sharing among donors. When a few donors were compared, the shared fraction of clonotypes was roughly 4.8% for naive CD4, around 3.6% for naive CD8, about 2.4% for memory CD4, and 0.35% to 0.5% for memory CD8. Sampling was restricted to blood, and TCR repertoires in tissue are likely to differ from TCR repertoires in blood. Incomplete sequencing was indicated by rarefaction of sorted-subset datasets, despite the large sequencing depth. Higher generation probabilities were observed for clonotypes shared by all four sorted-subset donors than for non-shared clonotypes. Because the study included a small number of donors, the genetic and exposure-history diversity represented was limited.

Cut back by 4 bases and 5 bases, the V and J ends lie 17 bases apart. Its CDR3 holds 15 amino acids, cysteine through phenylalanine. CDR3 DNA is the only sequence kept; it has 45 bases, read in frame from the first base. CDR1 and CDR2 are read off the germline V gene as KGHSH and LQKENI. As concerns this clone: The target of this receptor is not known. No base quality values were provided; no much bigger clone lies one nucleotide off.

This sequence originates from a man between 18 and 29 years old in good health. The chain was built from TRBV18 and TRBJ2-5; TRBD2 could be the D gene, as 6 bases match. Sequencing was done on a sample of naive CD4+ T cells sorted from blood. The sample's cell subset or site label, decoded: CD45RA+ positively selected. In nucleotides, the sequence is TGTGCCAGCTCACTCCGGAAACGGGAGAGGGAGACCCAGTACTTC. It translates to CASSLRKRERETQYF.